Listed below are T cell receptor beta chains from one sample, sequenced in a study of beta chain features in type 1 diabetes. Produced via immunoSEQ multiplex PCR; TCRdb's table is partial and in-frame only. Here the sample spans roughly 500,000 clones, over 25% being singletons. The specimen sequenced was naive CD4+ T cells from blood. The receptors shown here come from a man aged 18 to 30 in good health. Each CDR3 is given with its conserved first and last residue. The D gene is left open where the match is weak. Size is stated for part of the rows, as once, few or many counts, or as a class when the clone is expanded.

clone_size,d_call,v_call,j_call,cdr3_nt,cdr3_aa
NA,NA,TRBV29-1,TRBJ2-3,TGCAGCGTTGCTAGGGGAATAGTCACAGATACGCAGTATTTT,CSVARGIVTDTQYF
NA,NA,TRBV20-1,TRBJ2-3,TGCAGTGCTAGACCCGGAGATACGCAGTATTTT,CSARPGDTQYF
NA,TRBD2,TRBV4-3,TRBJ2-1,TGCGCCAGCAGCCAAGCCCAAGCTAGCGGGGATACCTACAATGAGCAGTTCTTC,CASSQAQASGDTYNEQFF
few,NA,TRBV19,TRBJ2-5,TGTGCCAGTCGCGAAAGGGGACAAGAGACCCAGTACTTC,CASRERGQETQYF
NA,NA,TRBV23-1,TRBJ2-7,TGCGCCAGCAGTCAATGGCGGGCAGACCGACCGTTCTACGAGCAGTACTTC,CASSQWRADRPFYEQYF
few,NA,TRBV4-2,TRBJ1-1,TGTGCCAGCAGCCACGGGAGGGCGGAGGGGAACACTGAAGCTTTCTTT,CASSHGRAEGNTEAFF
NA,NA,TRBV4-2,TRBJ2-7,TGTGCCAGCAGCCAACCCCGGGGTGGCCGATCGTGGGGGCTCGAGCAGTACTTC,CASSQPRGGRSWGLEQYF
few,TRBD1,TRBV6-1,TRBJ2-4,TGTGCCAGCAGAAGGGACAGCACCCTTCAAAACATTCAGTACTTC,CASRRDSTLQNIQYF
few,TRBD1,TRBV10-3,TRBJ1-5,TGTGCCATCATGCAGGGGGAAGGGCAGCCCCAGCATTTT,CAIMQGEGQPQHF
few,TRBD1,TRBV30,TRBJ1-2,TGTGCCTGGGTGGACAGGGCCGACTATGGCTACACCTTC,CAWVDRADYGYTF
NA,NA,TRBV10-3,TRBJ1-2,TGTGCCATCAGTGAGAACGCCATGTCACCCTATGGCTACACCTTC,CAISENAMSPYGYTF
NA,NA,TRBV4-2,TRBJ2-1,TGTGCCAGCAGCCGAAGGAGGGAGAGTGAGCAGTTCTTC,CASSRRRESEQFF
NA,NA,TRBV2,TRBJ2-1,TGTGCCAGCAGTGAATTTGGGGCAGCGAGGCGGTTCTTC,CASSEFGAARRFF
few,NA,TRBV28,TRBJ2-7,TGTGCCAGCAGTGTCGACAGCCGCTACGAGCAGTACTTC,CASSVDSRYEQYF
few,TRBD2,TRBV6-5,TRBJ2-5,TGTGCCAGCAGGCTAGCGGGAGTTGAGACCCAGTACTTC,CASRLAGVETQYF
few,TRBD1,TRBV15,TRBJ1-2,TGTGCCACCAGGAAATCGGACAGGGCGTATGGCTACACCTTC,CATRKSDRAYGYTF
NA,NA,TRBV6-6,TRBJ2-7,TGTGCCAGCAGTTACTCCGCAGGGGTCAGGGAGCAGTACTTC,CASSYSAGVREQYF
NA,NA,TRBV7-2,TRBJ2-7,TGTGCCAGCAGCTTAGAACAGTCCTACGAGCAGTACTTC,CASSLEQSYEQYF
NA,TRBD2,TRBV7-6,TRBJ2-1,TGTGCCAGCAGCTCGGGACTAAACAATGAGCAGTTCTTC,CASSSGLNNEQFF
NA,NA,TRBV30,TRBJ2-2,TGTGCCCGGAGTGGGGGGACTGTCACCGGGGAGCTGTTTTTT,CARSGGTVTGELFF
few,TRBD2,TRBV25-1,TRBJ2-1,TGTGCCAGCGGCCGGACTAGCGGGATCAATGAGCAGTTCTTC,CASGRTSGINEQFF
once,NA,TRBV9,TRBJ2-5,TGTGCCAGCAGCGTTGGTAACGTTGGGAGAGAGACCCAGTACTTC,CASSVGNVGRETQYF
NA,NA,TRBV10-3,TRBJ2-7,TGTGCCACCCAGGGGGGACCCTACGAGCAGTACTTC,CATQGGPYEQYF
few,TRBD2,TRBV7-9,TRBJ2-5,TGTGCCAGCAGTCTAGCGGGCTGGGAGACCCAGTACTTC,CASSLAGWETQYF
NA,NA,TRBV30,TRBJ1-5,TGTGCCTGGAGTGATAATAGCAATCAGCCCCAGCATTTT,CAWSDNSNQPQHF
NA,NA,TRBV9,TRBJ2-1,TGTGCCAGCAGCCCCCCGGAGGGAAGCGGGCCTTCGAATGAGCAGTTCTTC,CASSPPEGSGPSNEQFF
few,NA,TRBV7-9,TRBJ2-7,TGTGCCAGCAGCTTAGTTCTAGCGCGGGAGCAGTACTTC,CASSLVLAREQYF
NA,NA,TRBV14,TRBJ2-5,TGTGCCAGCAGCAGCCAGGGGGGCCGCGGTGAGACCCAGTACTTC,CASSSQGGRGETQYF
few,NA,TRBV5-7,TRBJ2-3,TGTGCCAGCAGCTTCTGTACGTATACGCAGTATTTT,CASSFCTYTQYF
NA,NA,TRBV5-4,TRBJ2-1,TGTGCCAGCAGCTTGGAGAGCTCCTACAATGAGCAGTTCTTC,CASSLESSYNEQFF
NA,NA,TRBV4-1,TRBJ2-2,TGCGCCAGCAGCCAGGGCTACAACACCGGGGAGCTGTTTTTT,CASSQGYNTGELFF
NA,NA,TRBV29-1,TRBJ1-1,TGCAGCGTTGGTCCCGACTGGACTGAAGCTTTCTTT,CSVGPDWTEAFF
few,NA,TRBV7-2,TRBJ2-5,TGTGCCAGCAGCTATGGAGAGACCCAGTACTTC,CASSYGETQYF
NA,NA,TRBV29-1,TRBJ2-1,TGCAGCGTTGGTCCGGGGGCGAGTGGCTACAATGAGCAGTTCTTC,CSVGPGASGYNEQFF
NA,NA,TRBV20-1,TRBJ1-1,TGCAGTGCCCTGGACAGATCTGAAGCTTTCTTT,CSALDRSEAFF
few,NA,TRBV30,TRBJ2-7,TGTGCCTGGAGTTCAACCGGACTGAGGCCCTACGAGCAGTACTTC,CAWSSTGLRPYEQYF
NA,NA,TRBV11-2,TRBJ2-1,TGTGCCAGCAGCTTTCGTGGGGTGACCTACAATGAGCAGTTCTTC,CASSFRGVTYNEQFF
NA,TRBD2,TRBV7-9,TRBJ2-2,TGTGCCAGCAGCTTTAGGCGGGAGTACACCGGGGAGCTGTTTTTT,CASSFRREYTGELFF
NA,TRBD1,TRBV9,TRBJ1-2,TGTGCCAGCAGCGTAGGGGTACAGGGGGACTATGGCTACACCTTC,CASSVGVQGDYGYTF
few,TRBD1,TRBV6-1,TRBJ2-3,TGTGCCAGCAGTACCCGACAGGGAAGCACAGATACGCAGTATTTT,CASSTRQGSTDTQYF
few,NA,TRBV30,TRBJ1-3,TGTGCCTGGAGTGTACGAACGGTTGGAAACACCATATATTTT,CAWSVRTVGNTIYF
few,NA,TRBV9,TRBJ1-2,TGTGCCAGCAGCGTAGATGCAGGCATCAGCTACACCTTC,CASSVDAGISYTF
NA,NA,TRBV29-1,TRBJ1-2,TGCAGCGTTCATGACTATGGCTACACCTTC,CSVHDYGYTF
few,NA,TRBV25-1,TRBJ2-5,TGTGCCAGCAGTGAAGTAATGGAGACCCAGTACTTC,CASSEVMETQYF
few,TRBD2,TRBV11-3,TRBJ2-3,TGTGCCAGCAGCTTAGTAGGCGGGGGAGCAAGCACAGATACGCAGTATTTT,CASSLVGGGASTDTQYF
NA,NA,TRBV5-4,TRBJ1-1,TGTGCCAGCAGCTTGGGGAAGGGGCATGGGACTGAAGCTTTCTTT,CASSLGKGHGTEAFF
NA,NA,TRBV7-9,TRBJ2-7,TGTGCCAGCAGCCCGGACAACTACGAGCAGTACTTC,CASSPDNYEQYF
few,TRBD2,TRBV5-1,TRBJ2-7,TGCGCCAGCAGCACCCGGACTAGCGGGTCCTACGAGCAGTACTTC,CASSTRTSGSYEQYF
NA,NA,TRBV19,TRBJ1-1,TGTGCCAGTATCCACGGAGGACTGCGGACTGAAGCTTTCTTT,CASIHGGLRTEAFF
few,TRBD1,TRBV7-6,TRBJ2-5,TGTGCCAGCAGTCCTAACGACAGGGTTGGTGGGACCCAGTACTTC,CASSPNDRVGGTQYF
few,NA,TRBV7-3,TRBJ2-1,TGTGCCAGCAGCTCGGGACCGAGCTACAATGAGCAGTTCTTC,CASSSGPSYNEQFF
NA,NA,TRBV18,TRBJ2-5,TGTGCCAGCTCACCGACAAGCGGTCAAGAGACCCAGTACTTC,CASSPTSGQETQYF
few,NA,TRBV15,TRBJ2-1,TGTGCCACCAGCTTGGGGGGAACTATCATCAATGAGCAGTTCTTC,CATSLGGTIINEQFF
NA,NA,TRBV30,TRBJ1-1,TGTGCCTGGACCCACGGTGGCATGAACACTGAAGCTTTCTTT,CAWTHGGMNTEAFF
NA,NA,TRBV5-1,TRBJ2-5,TGCGCCAGCAGCTTGGAAGGGAAAGAGACCCAGTACTTC,CASSLEGKETQYF
NA,NA,TRBV6-6,TRBJ2-5,TGTGCCACGGGTCAGGGGGAGACCCAGTACTTC,CATGQGETQYF
few,NA,TRBV29-1,TRBJ2-1,TGCAGCGTTGGAAGAGGGGGCTACAATGAGCAGTTCTTC,CSVGRGGYNEQFF
NA,TRBD2,TRBV2,TRBJ2-1,TGTGCCCGGGGCGGGAGTGTAACCTACAATGAGCAGTTCTTC,CARGGSVTYNEQFF
few,TRBD1,TRBV10-3,TRBJ2-7,TGTGCCAGCAGTGAAGCCGGGACAGGGAGGTCCCACGAGCAGTACTTC,CASSEAGTGRSHEQYF
NA,NA,TRBV21-1,TRBJ1-1,TGTGCCAGCAGCAAGTCCCCGGGACAGCCCCACGTTCACACTGAAGCTTTCTTT,CASSKSPGQPHVHTEAFF